Shown below are 21 T cell receptor beta chains from a single sample sequenced in a study of shared clonotypes between healthy human individuals (dated by TCRdb to 2018 to 2020). CD8 naive samples were obtained by positive selection for CCR7 among CD45RO-negative cells, yielding a CD45RA+CCR7+ population from which TemRA cells were excluded. To prepare the library, the immunoSEQ multiplex PCR assay was applied. TCRdb took this table from immuneACCESS and kept in-frame rearrangements with V and J called. Such tables lack part of the clones; where checked against another copy, unresolved V genes explain under half of the gap, and the rest is unexplained. The sample includes 550,000 to 750,000 clones, with about 95% observed a single time. The ten biggest clones cover 0.095% to 0.12% of the sample. Source material: naive CD8+ T cells sorted from blood. The cell subset or site label, read with the paper, signifies: CD45RA+CCR7+. Every receptor here comes from a woman in her 30s in good health.

V gene TRBV11-2 combines with J gene TRBJ2-7; D unclear. Germline loops: CDR1 SGHAT, CDR2 FQNNGV. The CDR3 consists of 15 residues. V lost 3 bases, J lost 2 bases, and 14 bases lay in between. CDR3 DNA sequence: TGTGCCAGCAGCTTTGACTCAAAACCCGCCTACGAGCAGTACTTC. It translates to CASSFDSKPAYEQYF.

This sequence joins TRBV27 and TRBJ2-7, with TRBD2 matching 10 bases. CDR1 is MNHEY, CDR2 SMNVEV, per germline (reference sequence). V was pared by 7 bases and J by 4 bases, with 7 bases of the junction left unmatched. CDR3 length equals 14 residues. CDR3 amino acids: CASTAAGGAYEQYF. The CDR3 bases are TGTGCCAGCACCGCAGCGGGAGGGGCATACGAGCAGTACTTC.

The chain carries TRBV6-4 and TRBJ1-1; the D gene is possibly TRBD1 (6 bases). The length of the CDR3 is 15 residues. The germline gives CDR1 MRHNA, CDR2 SNTAGT. Trimming cost V 6 bases and J 7 bases, with 21 bases left between them. CDR3 in DNA: TGTGCCAGCAGCCCCGGGACACACAGAACAAGTGAAGCTTTCTTT. It specifies CASSPGTHRTSEAFF.

V usage is TRBV19 and J usage is TRBJ2-7; D may be TRBD2 (6 bases). This CDR3 region has 15 residues. The germline V and J ends were trimmed by 1 base and 2 bases, with 12 bases remaining between them. The V gene's germline CDR1 is LNHDA and CDR2 SQIVND (reference sequence). The CDR3 DNA is TGTGCCAGTAGTATAGCGCGGGGTCAGACCTACGAGCAGTACTTC. Protein: CASSIARGQTYEQYF.

V usage is TRBV5-6 and J usage is TRBJ1-4; TRBD1 agrees at 11 bases. The germline V gene encodes CDR1 SGHDT and CDR2 YYEEEE. The CDR3 totals 15 residues. V dropped 2 bases and J dropped 4; count of bases not matched to a gene: 1. The CDR3 DNA sequence: TGTGCCAGCAGCTTTGGGACAGGGGGTAATGAAAAACTGTTTTTT. Its translation is CASSFGTGGNEKLFF.

The J gene is TRBJ2-3, the V gene TRBV13, with D unclear. The CDR3 contains 12 residues. Trimming took off 3 bases at V and 6 bases at J, with 7 bases between the two ends. The germline gives CDR1 PRHDT, CDR2 FYEKMQ (reference sequence). The CDR3 sequence is CASSFIGDTQYF. DNA of the CDR3: TGTGCCAGCAGCTTTATAGGGGATACGCAGTATTTT.

This clone was seen a single time. The V call is TRBV30, the J call TRBJ2-7, with D perhaps matching TRBD2 (5 bases). V gave up 0 bases and J gave up 4 bases, with 13 bases separating them. CDR1 is GTSNPN and CDR2 is SVGIG in the germline V gene (reference sequence). There are 14 residues in the CDR3. This CDR3 reads CAWSVGAEGYEQYF. In nucleotides, the CDR3 is TGTGCCTGGAGTGTAGGAGCGGAAGGTTACGAGCAGTACTTC.

The chain carries TRBV19 and TRBJ1-1; 7 nucleotides match TRBD1. V lost 3 bases, J lost 10 bases, and 14 bases stayed unmatched. The CDR3 sequence is 15 residues long. Germline V CDR1 and CDR2: LNHDA, SQIVND (reference sequence). CDR3 nucleotide sequence: TGTGCCAGTAGTATCCGAACAGGGGTCGTCCTCGGAGCTTTCTTT. The encoded protein is CASSIRTGVVLGAFF.

The V call is TRBV27, the J call TRBJ2-7; D perhaps matches TRBD2 (5 bases). The CDR3 loop spans 14 amino acids. The germline V gene has CDR1 MNHEY and CDR2 SMNVEV (reference sequence). V was trimmed by 0 bases and J by 0 bases, leaving 6 bases between them. The CDR3 coding sequence is TGTGCCAGCAGTTTATCCGGGAACTCCTACGAGCAGTACTTC. Translating gives CASSLSGNSYEQYF.

This chain links TRBV6-1 with TRBJ1-5, with TRBD1 identical over 8 bases. After removal of 2 bases from V and 6 bases from J, the junction contained 9 bases not matched to a gene. CDR3 length: 16 amino acids. Germline V gene sequence: CDR1 MNHNS, CDR2 SASEGT. CDR3 nucleotide sequence: TGTGCCAGCAGTGAATATCAGGGGGCAAGGGGTCAGCCCCAGCATTTT. It encodes CASSEYQGARGQPQHF.

The chain carries TRBV7-3 and TRBJ1-1; D not certain. The V end lost 3 bases, the J end lost 1 base, and 6 bases lay between the germline ends. CDR1 is SGHTA and CDR2 is FQGTGA in the germline V gene. The CDR3 contains 13 residues. This chain's CDR3 is CASSFGENTEAFF. CDR3 coding DNA: TGTGCCAGCAGCTTCGGGGAGAACACTGAAGCTTTCTTT.

The J gene is TRBJ2-1, the V gene TRBV29-1; TRBD2 aligns across 12 bases. The junction had 14 bases not matched to a gene; V was cut back by 6 bases and J by 5 bases. Looked up from germline, CDR1 is SQVTM and CDR2 is ANQGSEA. The CDR3 has 17 residues. This chain's CDR3 is CSVSGTSGPPLHNEQFF. CDR3 sequence (DNA): TGCAGCGTATCCGGGACTAGCGGGCCCCCCCTTCACAATGAGCAGTTCTTC.

The rearrangement joins TRBV5-5 to TRBJ1-3; D is ambiguous. Deletions cut 0 bases from V and 8 bases from J, with 9 bases between. The CDR3 is 13 amino acids. Germline CDR1 reads SGHKS; CDR2 reads YYEKEE (reference sequence). The CDR3 DNA reads TGTGCCAGCAGCTTGGTAGGCGATGACACCATATATTTT. This encodes CASSLVGDDTIYF. The full variable domain, completed using reference TRBV5-5 and TRBJ1-3, is DAGVTQSPTHLIKTRGQQVTLRCSPISGHKSVSWYQQVLGQGPQFIFQYYEKEERGRGNFPDRFSARQFPNYSSELNVNALLLGDSALYLCASSLVGDDTIYFGEGSWLTVV.

The chain combines TRBV4-1 with TRBJ2-7; D is unclear. V dropped 2 bases and J dropped 5 bases, with 13 bases sitting between them. There are 14 residues in the CDR3. Germline V gene lookup returns CDR1 MGHRA and CDR2 YSYEKL. The CDR3 region has the DNA TGCGCCAGCAGCCAACGTTTTAGGGTGGACGAGCAGTACTTC. It yields the protein CASSQRFRVDEQYF.

The chain joins TRBV18 to TRBJ1-5; D remains unclear. The length of the CDR3 is 14 residues. V was pared by 6 bases and J by 2 bases, with 11 bases between. CDR1 KGHSH and CDR2 LQKENI come from the germline V gene. The CDR3 is CASSDSYGNQPQHF. The CDR3 DNA is TGTGCCAGCTCGGACTCTTATGGCAATCAGCCCCAGCATTTT.

This sequence joins TRBV28 and TRBJ2-3; 8 positions match TRBD1. V was pared by 1 base and J by 4 bases, with 10 bases of the junction left unmatched. The CDR3 contains 17 residues. The germline CDR1 and CDR2 sequences are MDHEN and SYDVKM. For the CDR3, the DNA is TGTGCCAGCAGTTTATTATCCCCCAACAGGGGGGCAGATACGCAGTATTTT. It is translated as CASSLLSPNRGADTQYF.

This chain links TRBV6-6 with TRBJ2-7; no definite D call. V was trimmed by 2 bases and J by 2 bases, leaving 7 bases between them. Germline V CDR1 and CDR2: MNHNY, SVGAGI (reference sequence). The CDR3 length is 13 residues. The CDR3 bases are TGTGCCAGCAGTTACCACGTAACCTACGAGCAGTACTTC. Its protein product is CASSYHVTYEQYF.

The CDR3 DNA is TGTGCCAGCAGTCAGCGGGGGAACACTGAAGCTTTCTTT. Its translation is CASSQRGNTEAFF. V and J are TRBV28 and TRBJ1-1; no reliable D call. Germline assignment: CDR1 MDHEN and CDR2 SYDVKM. With 5 bases removed from V and 1 base from J, the gap between germline ends came to 8 bases. This CDR3 is built from 13 residues.

The chain links TRBV5-4 to TRBJ2-1; D possibly uses TRBD1 or TRBD2 (6 bases each). The CDR3 is 18 residues long. Per the germline V gene, CDR1 is SGHNT and CDR2 is YYREEE (reference sequence). V was trimmed by 4 bases and J by 7 bases, leaving 27 bases between them. CDR3 sequence reads: CASSPEEGGPGAVNEQFF. CDR3 bases: TGTGCCAGCAGCCCAGAGGAGGGGGGCCCGGGGGCCGTGAATGAGCAGTTCTTC.

The count of this clone is one. The chain uses TRBV10-3 and TRBJ1-5; D perhaps matches TRBD1 (6 bases). Germline CDR1 reads ENHRY; CDR2 reads SYGVKD. The germline V and J ends were trimmed by 3 bases and 0 bases, with 15 bases remaining between them. The length of the CDR3 is 17 residues. The CDR3 nucleotides are TGTGCCATCAGTGACGTGGGGGGCCCGTATAGCAATCAGCCCCAGCATTTT. Its protein product is CAISDVGGPYSNQPQHF.

V and J are TRBV5-1 and TRBJ2-7; no clear D. The CDR3 loop spans 16 amino acids. CDR1 SGHRS and CDR2 YFSETQ come from the germline V gene. The V end was cut by 0 bases, the J end by 2 bases, with 15 bases between. The CDR3 DNA is TGCGCCAGCAGCTTGGAGCCTCCTCAGATGACCTACGAGCAGTACTTC. Translating gives CASSLEPPQMTYEQYF.